This TCR beta chain is drawn from a study of cytomegalovirus exposure and HLA in healthy donors. A remark on this clone: Its matching antigen is unknown.

Study-level results: Some public TCRs appeared in many individuals, while most sequences were rare. Among TCR beta chains, those listed as cytomegalovirus-associated numbered about 160. Among CMV-associated TCR beta chains, most appeared HLA-restricted in a later analysis. Compared with the roughly 670-donor mean, an Asian-associated ancestry cluster reportedly had fewer N-insertions, according to a later analysis.

The PCR was carried out with 60 Vbeta primers and 13 Jbeta primers. Profiling relied on immunoSEQ multiplex PCR, and the TCRdb table lists in-frame clones only, not all of them. The repertoire includes 130,000 or so clones, less than 85% of them detected once, and roughly 2% sits in the top ten. The CDR3 has 12 residues. The germline V gene has CDR1 SGHRS and CDR2 YFSETQ. With 5 bases removed from V and 7 bases from J, the gap between germline ends came to 11 bases. The TCR comes from a woman in her thirties or forties in good health and CMV-seropositive. Material: PBMCs. The V and J genes are TRBV5-1 and TRBJ2-3, with D maybe TRBD1 (6 bases). Written as DNA, the CDR3 is TGCGCCAGCAGTCAACAGGGCTATACGCAGTATTTT. It translates to CASSQQGYTQYF.